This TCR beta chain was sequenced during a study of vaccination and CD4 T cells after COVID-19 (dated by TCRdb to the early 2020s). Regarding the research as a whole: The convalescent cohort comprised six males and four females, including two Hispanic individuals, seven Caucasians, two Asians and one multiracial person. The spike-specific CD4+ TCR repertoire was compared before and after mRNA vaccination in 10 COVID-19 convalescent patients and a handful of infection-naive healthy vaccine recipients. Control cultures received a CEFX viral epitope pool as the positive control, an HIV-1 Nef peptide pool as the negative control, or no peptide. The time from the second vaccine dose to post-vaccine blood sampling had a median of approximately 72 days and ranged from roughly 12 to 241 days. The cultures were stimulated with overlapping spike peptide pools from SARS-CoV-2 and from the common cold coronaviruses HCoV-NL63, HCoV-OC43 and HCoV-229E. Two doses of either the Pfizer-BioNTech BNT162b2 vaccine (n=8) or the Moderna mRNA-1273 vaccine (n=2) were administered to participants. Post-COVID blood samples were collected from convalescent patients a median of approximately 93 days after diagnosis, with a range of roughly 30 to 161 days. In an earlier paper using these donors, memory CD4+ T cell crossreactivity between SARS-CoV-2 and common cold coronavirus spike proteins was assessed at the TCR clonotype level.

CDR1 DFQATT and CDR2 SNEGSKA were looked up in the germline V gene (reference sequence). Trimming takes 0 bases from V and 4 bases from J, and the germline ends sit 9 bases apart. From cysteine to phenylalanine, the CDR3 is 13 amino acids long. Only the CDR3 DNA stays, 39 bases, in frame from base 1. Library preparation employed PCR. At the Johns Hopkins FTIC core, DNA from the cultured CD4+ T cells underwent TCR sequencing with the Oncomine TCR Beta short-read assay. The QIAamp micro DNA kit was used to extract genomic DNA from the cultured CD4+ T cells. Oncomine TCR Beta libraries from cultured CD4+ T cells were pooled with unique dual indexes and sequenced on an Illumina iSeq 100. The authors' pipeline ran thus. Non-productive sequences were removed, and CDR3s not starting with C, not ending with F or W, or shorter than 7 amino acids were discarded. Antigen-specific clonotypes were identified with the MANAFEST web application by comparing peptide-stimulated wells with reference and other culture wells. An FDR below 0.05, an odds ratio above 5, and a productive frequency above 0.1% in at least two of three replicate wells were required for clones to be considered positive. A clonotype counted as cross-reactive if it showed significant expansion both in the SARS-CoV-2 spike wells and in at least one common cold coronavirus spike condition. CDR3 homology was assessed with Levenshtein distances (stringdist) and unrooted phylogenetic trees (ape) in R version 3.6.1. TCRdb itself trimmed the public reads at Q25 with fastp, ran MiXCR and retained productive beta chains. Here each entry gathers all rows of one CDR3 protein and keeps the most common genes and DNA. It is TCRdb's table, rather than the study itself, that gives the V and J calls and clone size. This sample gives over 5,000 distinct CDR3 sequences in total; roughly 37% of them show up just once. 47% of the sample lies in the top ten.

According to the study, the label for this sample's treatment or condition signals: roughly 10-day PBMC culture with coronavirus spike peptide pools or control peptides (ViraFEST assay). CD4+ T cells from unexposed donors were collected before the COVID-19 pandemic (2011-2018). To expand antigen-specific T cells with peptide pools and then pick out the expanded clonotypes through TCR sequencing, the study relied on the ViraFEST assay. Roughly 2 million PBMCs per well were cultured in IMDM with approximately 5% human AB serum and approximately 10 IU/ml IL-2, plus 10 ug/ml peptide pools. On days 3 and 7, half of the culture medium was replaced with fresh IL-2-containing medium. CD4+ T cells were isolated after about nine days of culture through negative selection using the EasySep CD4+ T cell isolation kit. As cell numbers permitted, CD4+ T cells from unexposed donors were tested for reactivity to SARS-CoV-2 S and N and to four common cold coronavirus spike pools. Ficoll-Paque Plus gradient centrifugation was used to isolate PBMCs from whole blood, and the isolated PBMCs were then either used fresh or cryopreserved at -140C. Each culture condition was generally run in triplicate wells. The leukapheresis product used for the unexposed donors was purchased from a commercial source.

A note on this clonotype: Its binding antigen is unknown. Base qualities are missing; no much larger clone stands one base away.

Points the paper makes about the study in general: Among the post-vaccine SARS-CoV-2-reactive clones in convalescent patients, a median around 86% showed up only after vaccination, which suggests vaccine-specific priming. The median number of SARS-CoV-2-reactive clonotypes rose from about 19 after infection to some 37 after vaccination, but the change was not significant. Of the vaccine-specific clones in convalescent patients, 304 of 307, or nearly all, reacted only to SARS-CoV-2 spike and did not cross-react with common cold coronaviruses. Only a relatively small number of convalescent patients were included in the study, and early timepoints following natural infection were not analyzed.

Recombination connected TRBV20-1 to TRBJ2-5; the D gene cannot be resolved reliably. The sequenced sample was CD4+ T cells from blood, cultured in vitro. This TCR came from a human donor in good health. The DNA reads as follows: TGCAGTGCTAGAGATGACTGGGGAGAGACCCAGTACTTC. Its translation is CSARDDWGETQYF.